This T cell receptor beta chain is from a study of T-cell reconstitution after alpha-beta-depleted transplantation in children. Study-wide findings and caveats: It was reported that alpha-beta T cells came from several hundred expanded graft clones (about two months after transplant). For some patients, TCRbeta diversity was high at day 60 because of recipient T cells and thymic progenitors that survived. Hyperexpanded clones declined; after one year, newly produced T cells mostly supplied diversity.

Preparation of the TCRbeta library involved a method that used unique molecular identifiers. TCRdb passed the PCR reads through MiXCR, listing each CDR3 protein once. The data contain some 5,100 distinct CDR3 sequences, 7.3% of them singletons. Germline V gene data show CDR1 as DFQATT and CDR2 as SNEGSKA (reference sequence). With 5 bases removed from V and 2 bases from J, the gap between germline ends came to 21 bases. There are 16 residues in the CDR3. By share of the sample, this clonotype is medium-sized. Its target is not known. The V gene is TRBV20-1, the J gene TRBJ2-5, with TRBD2 as a possible D gene (6 bases). The sequencing here drew on PBMCs, mostly from graft donor cells, taken 60 days after TCRalphabeta/CD19-depleted stem cell transplant. The TCR was taken from a boy under three years old who had a stem cell transplant for SCID, so the T cells may come from the graft donor. DNA for the CDR3: TGCAGTGCTCGTCCAGACAGCGGGTTGGGGCAAGAGACCCAGTACTTC. This translates into CSARPDSGLGQETQYF.